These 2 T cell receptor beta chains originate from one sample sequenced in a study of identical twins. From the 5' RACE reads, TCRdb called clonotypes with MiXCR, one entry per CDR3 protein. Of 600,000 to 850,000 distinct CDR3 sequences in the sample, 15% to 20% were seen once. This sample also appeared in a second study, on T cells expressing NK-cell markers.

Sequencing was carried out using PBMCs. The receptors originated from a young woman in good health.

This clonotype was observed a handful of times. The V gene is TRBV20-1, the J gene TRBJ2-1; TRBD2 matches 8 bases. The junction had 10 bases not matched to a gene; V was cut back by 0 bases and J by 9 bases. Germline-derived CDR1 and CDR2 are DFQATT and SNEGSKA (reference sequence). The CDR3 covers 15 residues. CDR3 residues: CSARDSRQAGGEQFF. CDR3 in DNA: TGCAGTGCTAGAGATAGTCGCCAGGCGGGGGGTGAGCAGTTCTTC.

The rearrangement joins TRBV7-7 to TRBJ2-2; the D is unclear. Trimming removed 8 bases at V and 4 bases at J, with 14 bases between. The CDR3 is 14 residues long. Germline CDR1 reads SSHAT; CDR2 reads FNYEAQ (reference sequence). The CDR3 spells CASRGEDGTGELFF. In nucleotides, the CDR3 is TGTGCCAGCCGTGGTGAGGACGGCACCGGGGAGCTGTTTTTT.